The 19 T cell receptor beta chains given below trace back to one sample, sequenced in a study of beta chain features in type 1 diabetes. Sequencing targeted expressed TCRB transcripts, as all isolated RNA had been reverse transcribed. The table came from immunoSEQ multiplex PCR; TCRdb's copy has only in-frame clones and leaves some out. This repertoire shows some 410,000 clones, roughly 14% found once; its top ten account for roughly 0.033%. The material sequenced was naive CD4+ T cells from blood. The receptors were sampled from a man aged 25-40 years in good health.

This clone was seen a handful of times. The V call is TRBV29-1, the J call TRBJ1-4; D gene ambiguous. CDR3 length equals 13 residues. Germline V CDR1 and CDR2: SQVTM, ANQGSEA. The V end lost 6 bases, the J end lost 2 bases, and 10 bases lay between the germline ends. The CDR3 DNA follows: TGCAGCGTCTCCGGGATCACTAATGAAAAACTGTTTTTT. Amino acids: CSVSGITNEKLFF.

The chain carries TRBV19 and TRBJ2-2, with no clear D. Looked up from germline, CDR1 is LNHDA and CDR2 is SQIVND (reference sequence). The length of the CDR3 is 15 residues. Trimming removed 4 bases from V and 6 bases from J, with 15 bases in between. CDR3 bases: TGTGCCAGTAGTACCTTCCGGCGGAGCCCCGGGGAGCTGTTTTTT. This gives the protein CASSTFRRSPGELFF.

There are a few counts of this clone. The chain links TRBV7-9 to TRBJ1-2; D is possibly TRBD1 (6 bases). The CDR3 is 11 residues long. Germline CDR1 reads SEHNR; CDR2 reads FQNEAQ (reference sequence). V was shortened by 8 bases and J by 6 bases, with 10 bases between the two germline ends. The DNA for the CDR3 is TGTGCCAGCGGGGCAGGGGATGGCTACACCTTC. This sequence encodes CASGAGDGYTF.

In this sample, this clone turned up a few times. The chain carries TRBV6-1 and TRBJ2-7, with D possibly being TRBD1 (5 bases). The V gene lost 4 bases and the J gene lost 2 bases, with 9 bases spanning the gap. CDR3 length: 13 amino acids. CDR1 MNHNS and CDR2 SASEGT come from the germline V gene. The CDR3 DNA reads as TGTGCCAGCAGTGTCAGGGTAGCCTACGAGCAGTACTTC. Translating gives CASSVRVAYEQYF.

This clone has only a few counts. The V and J genes are TRBV7-9 and TRBJ1-1; 7 bases match TRBD1. This CDR3 comprises 17 residues. Germline loops: CDR1 SEHNR, CDR2 FQNEAQ (reference sequence). V lost 5 bases, J lost 0 bases, and 12 bases stayed unmatched. Here the CDR3 reads CASSRSAGTVMNTEAFF. CDR3 DNA: TGTGCCAGCAGCCGATCGGCGGGGACAGTTATGAACACTGAAGCTTTCTTT.

The chain carries TRBV7-2 and TRBJ2-3; 7 bases fit TRBD1. The CDR3 length is 16 residues. CDR1 and CDR2 from the germline V gene are SGHTA and FQGNSA. Trimming removed 6 bases from V and 3 bases from J; junction bases left unmatched: 12. In DNA form, the CDR3 reads TGTGCCAGCAGACGTCCGGGACAGTTGATAACAGATACGCAGTATTTT. Translating gives CASRRPGQLITDTQYF.

The chain recombines TRBV29-1 with TRBJ1-5; TRBD1 aligns across 7 bases. This CDR3 has 13 amino acids. V gave up 7 bases and J gave up 3 bases; unmatched junction bases: 6. Per germline, CDR1 SQVTM and CDR2 ANQGSEA. DNA of the CDR3: TGCAGCGCCGAAACAGGGGTCAATCAGCCCCAGCATTTT. Its protein product is CSAETGVNQPQHF.

The chain recombines TRBV4-1 with TRBJ2-3, with a possible D match to TRBD2 (6 bases). This CDR3 spans 16 amino acids. Trimming took 3 bases from V and 0 from J, leaving 13 bases between them. The germline V gene has CDR1 MGHRA and CDR2 YSYEKL. CDR3 coding DNA: TGCGCCAGCAGCCAGCCCGGGGGACTCAGCACAGATACGCAGTATTTT. It encodes CASSQPGGLSTDTQYF.

This clone was seen more than once but under ten times. This chain uses TRBV23-1 with TRBJ2-7; D may be TRBD1 (5 bases). TRBV23-1 is labeled an ORF, and its function is uncertain. Trimming pared 5 bases from V and 3 bases from J, leaving 11 bases between. CDR3 size: 13 residues. This CDR3 is CASSYRQYYEQYV. The CDR3 DNA is TGCGCCAGCAGTTATAGACAGTACTACGAGCAGTACGTC.

The rearrangement uses TRBV19 and TRBJ2-5; 7 bases fit TRBD1. The CDR3 runs 15 residues. The germline V gene has CDR1 LNHDA and CDR2 SQIVND (reference sequence). With V trimmed by 3 bases and J by 3 bases, 7 bases remained unmatched. In DNA, the CDR3 is TGTGCCAGTAGTATCACCGGGACAGCAAAAGAGACCCAGTACTTC. Amino acids: CASSITGTAKETQYF.

The chain couples TRBV7-9 to TRBJ2-5, with D unresolved. The V gene lost 1 base and the J gene lost 4 bases, with 13 bases spanning the gap. Germline loops: CDR1 SEHNR, CDR2 FQNEAQ (reference sequence). The CDR3 runs to 15 residues. This CDR3 reads CASSLGATSPETQYF. CDR3 nucleotide sequence: TGTGCCAGCAGCTTAGGGGCGACTTCCCCAGAGACCCAGTACTTC.

The rearrangement uses TRBV27 and TRBJ2-1, with a possible D match to TRBD2 (6 bases). Trimming pared 6 bases from V and 11 bases from J, leaving 17 bases between. CDR3 length equals 13 residues. Germline assignment: CDR1 MNHEY and CDR2 SMNVEV (reference sequence). In DNA, the CDR3 is TGTGCCAGCAGCCGACCTACGCGGGGCAAGCAGTTCTTC. Translation: CASSRPTRGKQFF.

This clone appeared a few times. V gene TRBV5-1 combines with J gene TRBJ2-4; 10 bases fit TRBD1. The germline CDR1 and CDR2 sequences are SGHRS and YFSETQ. Germline trimming cut 3 bases from V and 7 bases from J; bases unmatched to any gene: 4. CDR3 length: 14 residues. CDR3 sequence (DNA): TGCGCCAGCAGCTGGGGACAGGGGCTGAACATTCAGTACTTC. Protein product: CASSWGQGLNIQYF.

There are a few counts of this clone. The V gene is TRBV10-3, the J gene TRBJ2-7; 10 bases fit TRBD1. After removal of 6 bases from V and 6 bases from J, the junction contained 11 bases not matched to a gene. Per germline, CDR1 ENHRY and CDR2 SYGVKD. The CDR3 extends over 15 amino acids. The CDR3 here is CAISEPGQGRGEQYF. The CDR3 bases are TGTGCCATCAGCGAGCCGGGACAGGGGAGGGGCGAGCAGTACTTC.

This clone was detected a few times. The V call is TRBV4-3, the J call TRBJ1-6; TRBD1 matches at 10 bases. Trimming cost V 3 bases and J 9 bases; bases outside gene matches: 5. CDR1 and CDR2 from the germline V gene are LGHNA and YSLEER. The CDR3 is 15 amino acids. In DNA form, the CDR3 reads TGCGCCAGCAGCCAGGGGGACAGGGGTAGTTCACCCCTCCACTTT. This codes for CASSQGDRGSSPLHF.

This chain uses TRBV28 with TRBJ2-5; D is perhaps TRBD1 (5 bases). Trimming stripped 9 bases from V and 4 bases from J, with 12 bases between. The length of the CDR3 is 12 residues. CDR1 MDHEN and CDR2 SYDVKM come from the germline V gene. CDR3 DNA: TGTGCCAGTGGGGCAGTGCCAGAGACCCAGTACTTC. As protein: CASGAVPETQYF.

This clone occurred a few times. CDR3 sequence reads: CAWSVQVVNEQFF. DNA of the CDR3: TGTGCCTGGAGTGTACAAGTAGTAAATGAGCAGTTCTTC. V usage is TRBV30 and J usage is TRBJ2-1; D is ambiguous. CDR3 size: 13 residues. Trimming shortened V by 0 bases and J by 7 bases, and 10 bases separated the two germline ends. Germline CDR1 and CDR2: GTSNPN and SVGIG (reference sequence). Filled out from reference TRBV30 and TRBJ2-1, the complete variable domain reads SQTIHQWPATLVQPVGSPLSLECTVEGTSNPNLYWYRQAAGRGLQLLFYSVGIGQISSEVPQNLSASRPQDRQFILSSKKLLLSDSGFYLCAWSVQVVNEQFFGPGTRLTVL.

This rearrangement joins TRBV4-1 to TRBJ2-5; tentatively, D is TRBD1 (5 bases). CDR3 length: 18 residues. Germline V gene sequence: CDR1 MGHRA, CDR2 YSYEKL. V lost 2 bases, J lost 4 bases, and 23 bases lay in between. The CDR3 sequence: CASSQFPVLDIPGETQYF. The CDR3 bases are TGCGCCAGCAGCCAATTCCCGGTACTGGACATCCCAGGAGAGACCCAGTACTTC.

In its sample, this clone was seen a few times. This chain uses TRBV5-1 with TRBJ1-1, with D tentatively TRBD1 (5 bases). Trimming cost V 3 bases and J 0 bases, with 15 bases left between them. This CDR3 is 16 amino acids long. Germline assignment: CDR1 SGHRS and CDR2 YFSETQ. DNA for the CDR3: TGCGCCAGCAGCTGGGGCAGAGGGGTTATGAACACTGAAGCTTTCTTT. Protein sequence: CASSWGRGVMNTEAFF.